The clone carrying this T cell receptor beta chain was found a few times. Patients with a history of autoimmune disease or on systemic immunosuppression were excluded. Generated by immunoSEQ multiplex PCR, the TCRdb table keeps only in-frame clones and is missing some. The sample contains about 27,000 clones, 81% of which appear only once. This record comes from a study of OX40 agonist ivuxolimab in advanced cancers. Germline V gene sequence: CDR1 MNHEY, CDR2 SVGAGI. Between the trimmed V and J ends, which lost 6 bases and 5 bases, there was a span of 6 bases. This CDR3 is 11 amino acids long. The TCR sequence derives from an adult with an advanced solid tumor such as melanoma, head and neck, liver or kidney cancer. The V call is TRBV6-5, the J call TRBJ2-3, with D uncertain. The specimen comprised CD4+ or CD8+ T cells sorted from blood, sampled in a trial of the OX40 agonist ivuxolimab. Here the CDR3 DNA reads TGTGCCAGCAGCCTGGGAGATACGCAGTATTTT. Protein product: CASSLGDTQYF.